The next 29 T cell receptor beta chains were all read from a single sample in a study of blood T cell repertoires in COVID-19. The data were produced by immunoSEQ multiplex PCR, yet TCRdb's version contains in-frame clones alone and is incomplete. The repertoire holds about 59,000 clones, 81% seen once, with 25% to 35% in the top ten. Sequencing used peripheral blood. These receptor sequences come from an elderly woman with active or convalescent COVID-19.

CDR3 sequence (DNA): TGCGCCAGCAGTGAGTTTCCGGATGAGCAGTTCTTC. Protein product: CASSEFPDEQFF. The V gene is TRBV10-1, the J gene TRBJ2-1; D unresolved. The CDR3 loop spans 12 amino acids. Germline CDR1 is WNHNN and CDR2 is SYGVQD (reference sequence). The ends were cut back, 1 base at V and 8 bases at J, with 6 bases in the middle.

The CDR3 DNA sequence: TGTGCCAGCAGTTTGTTTGGGACAGGGTATAGCAATCAGCCCCAGCATTTT. Encoded protein: CASSLFGTGYSNQPQHF. This rearrangement joins TRBV27 to TRBJ1-5; 9 bases are a match to TRBD1. The CDR3 extends over 17 amino acids. The V gene end was trimmed by 3 bases and the J gene end by 0 bases; junction bases not matched to a gene: 6. CDR1 and CDR2 (germline): MNHEY, SMNVEV (reference sequence).

The V call is TRBV13, the J call TRBJ1-1; D may be TRBD1 (6 bases). CDR1 is PRHDT and CDR2 is FYEKMQ in the germline V gene (reference sequence). The CDR3 runs 16 residues. V lost 5 bases and J 0 bases, leaving 16 bases between the germline ends. DNA of the CDR3: TGTGCCAGCAGCCCACGACAGGCATTAATGAACACTGAAGCTTTCTTT. This sequence encodes CASSPRQALMNTEAFF.

V usage is TRBV18 and J usage is TRBJ2-5, with 10 bases lining up with TRBD2. CDR3 length: 15 residues. Germline lookup yields CDR1 KGHSH and CDR2 LQKENI. Trimming removed 1 base from V and 2 bases from J; junction bases left unmatched: 1. The CDR3 sequence is CASSPRTSGQETQYF. The CDR3 nucleotides read TGTGCCAGCTCACCACGGACTAGCGGACAAGAGACCCAGTACTTC.

In this sample, this clone turned up once. This sequence joins TRBV5-1 and TRBJ2-5; D is perhaps TRBD1 (5 bases). The ends were cut back, 3 bases at V and 1 base at J, with 13 bases in the middle. This CDR3 has 15 amino acids. Germline V gives CDR1 SGHRS, CDR2 YFSETQ. The CDR3 region is CASSSNGHRQETQYF. In DNA form, the CDR3 reads TGCGCCAGCAGCTCAAATGGACACCGCCAAGAGACCCAGTACTTC.

The chain employs TRBV11-2 and TRBJ1-1; 10 bases fit TRBD1. With V trimmed by 3 bases and J by 4 bases, 2 bases remained unmatched. This CDR3 has 14 amino acids. Germline assignment: CDR1 SGHAT and CDR2 FQNNGV. CDR3 sequence reads: CASSLGQGSTEAFF. CDR3 DNA: TGTGCCAGCAGCTTGGGACAGGGGAGCACTGAAGCTTTCTTT.

The rearrangement links TRBV3-1 (or the pseudogene TRBV3-2) to TRBJ1-1; D is perhaps TRBD1 (6 bases). Germline V gene data show CDR1 as LGHDT and CDR2 as YNNKEL (reference sequence). Trimming pared 3 bases from V and 1 base from J, leaving 9 bases between. The CDR3 sequence is 14 residues long. CDR3: CASSQEGGNTEAFF. The CDR3 region has the DNA TGTGCCAGCAGCCAGGAAGGGGGGAACACTGAAGCTTTCTTT.

This chain joins TRBV7-8 and TRBJ2-7; 7 bases are shared with TRBD1. With V trimmed by 5 bases and J by 3 bases, 10 bases remained unmatched. Looked up from germline, CDR1 is SGHVS and CDR2 is FQNEAQ. There are 15 residues in the CDR3. The CDR3 nucleotides read TGTGCCAGCAGCCTAACCGGGACAGTTGACTACGAGCAGTACTTC. It translates to CASSLTGTVDYEQYF.

In nucleotides, the CDR3 is TGTGCCAGCTCACCGCCACAGGGGGCTTCCGCACTGGGCTATGGCTACACCTTC. Translating it yields CASSPPQGASALGYGYTF. V is TRBV18 and J is TRBJ1-2; 9 nucleotides line up with TRBD1. V lost 3 bases, J lost 4 bases, and 15 bases stayed unmatched. The CDR3 is 18 amino acids. Germline-derived CDR1 and CDR2 are KGHSH and LQKENI.

The chain employs TRBV6-5 and TRBJ1-2, with unresolved D. Germline assignment: CDR1 MNHEY and CDR2 SVGAGI. Trimming removed 7 bases from V and 8 bases from J, with 14 bases in between. This CDR3 comprises 12 residues. CDR3 DNA sequence: TGTGCCAGCACCAACAGCGGTTCGGGCTACACCTTC. Translation: CASTNSGSGYTF.

The DNA for the CDR3 is TGTGCCAGTAAATATACGGACAGGCTATATGGCTACACCTTC. Translating it yields CASKYTDRLYGYTF. The gene calls are TRBV19 and TRBJ1-2; the match to TRBD1 covers 7 bases. Unmatched junction bases numbered 10, after V lost 7 bases and J lost 5 bases. This CDR3 has 14 amino acids. CDR1 LNHDA and CDR2 SQIVND come from the germline V gene (reference sequence).

The chain joins TRBV5-4 to TRBJ1-2; TRBD1 agrees at 7 bases. V shed 0 bases and J 5 bases; nucleotides not matched to a gene: 1. The CDR3 has 13 amino acids. In germline, CDR1 is SGHNT, CDR2 YYREEE (reference sequence). The DNA of the CDR3 is TGTGCCAGCAGCTTGGACAGGGGATATGGCTACACCTTC. The encoded protein is CASSLDRGYGYTF. Supplemented by reference TRBV5-4 and TRBJ1-2, the full variable domain reads ETGVTQSPTHLIKTRGQQVTLRCSSQSGHNTVSWYQQALGQGPQFIFQYYREEENGRGNFPPRFSGLQFPNYSSELNVNALELDDSALYLCASSLDRGYGYTFGSGTRLTVV.

This clone was recorded many times. The V gene is TRBV5-1, the J gene TRBJ1-2; a weak D match, TRBD1 (5 bases). V was shortened by 4 bases and J by 0 bases, with 10 bases between the two germline ends. The CDR3 covers 14 residues. CDR1 and CDR2 from the germline V gene are SGHRS and YFSETQ. The CDR3 DNA is TGCGCCAGCAGCCAAGGGGAAGCTAACTATGGCTACACCTTC. Its translation is CASSQGEANYGYTF.

The chain combines TRBV5-4 with TRBJ2-7; 11 nucleotides line up with TRBD2. This CDR3 is built from 16 residues. V gave up 5 bases and J gave up 1 base; unmatched junction bases: 8. Germline CDR1 is SGHNT and CDR2 is YYREEE (reference sequence). CDR3 protein: CASSPTSGAYSYEQYF. CDR3 in DNA: TGTGCCAGCAGTCCGACTAGCGGGGCCTATTCCTACGAGCAGTACTTC.

This clone was seen many times. The rearrangement uses TRBV2 and TRBJ1-3; D is possibly TRBD1 (5 bases). The germline V and J ends were trimmed by 10 bases and 9 bases, with 16 bases remaining between them. This CDR3 spans 12 amino acids. Germline V lookup: CDR1 SNHLY, CDR2 FYNNEI. CDR3 bases: TGTGCCAACCTGGGGGGGGACGGCACCATATATTTT. Protein product: CANLGGDGTIYF.

The sample holds one count of this clone. The V gene is TRBV12-5, the J gene TRBJ1-6; D unclear. The V and J ends lost 0 bases and 7 bases respectively, with 4 bases between them. The CDR3 has 13 amino acids. Looked up from germline, CDR1 is LGHNT and CDR2 is FRNRAP. The CDR3 here is CASGLVLNSPLHF. In DNA form, the CDR3 reads TGTGCTAGTGGTTTGGTACTAAATTCACCCCTCCACTTT.

The V gene is TRBV7-3, the J gene TRBJ2-5; 8 positions agree with TRBD2. The CDR3 sequence is 15 residues long. The J segment lost 4 bases and the V segment lost 5 bases, leaving 9 bases of the junction unmatched. Germline assignment: CDR1 SGHTA and CDR2 FQGTGA. The CDR3 spells CASSRRGGYLETQYF. Written as DNA, the CDR3 is TGTGCCAGCAGCCGCCGCGGGGGGTATTTAGAGACCCAGTACTTC.

The chain has TRBV5-8 and TRBJ1-2; D is possibly TRBD1 (6 bases). This CDR3 has 15 residues. Trimming shortened V by 0 bases and J by 4 bases, and 13 bases separated the two germline ends. Germline CDR1 reads SGHTS; CDR2 reads YDEGEE. This CDR3 reads CASSLGGGPFYGYTF. CDR3 DNA sequence: TGTGCCAGCAGCTTGGGCGGGGGCCCATTCTATGGCTACACCTTC.

The chain employs TRBV7-2 and TRBJ1-5, with 9 positions matching TRBD1. This CDR3 contains 15 residues. V was pared by 2 bases and J by 9 bases, with 8 bases of the junction left unmatched. The germline gives CDR1 SGHTA, CDR2 FQGNSA. CDR3 DNA sequence: TGTGCCAGCAGCTTACCGGGACAGGGCCGTTCGCCCCAGCATTTT. It translates to CASSLPGQGRSPQHF.

V is TRBV7-2 and J is TRBJ2-1; TRBD2 matches at 7 bases. The junction had 8 bases not matched to a gene; V was cut back by 0 bases and J by 3 bases. Germline loops: CDR1 SGHTA, CDR2 FQGNSA. The CDR3 totals 17 residues. The CDR3 is CASSLAEGGGIYNEQFF. The CDR3 nucleotides are TGTGCCAGCAGCTTAGCGGAGGGCGGGGGAATCTACAATGAGCAGTTCTTC. The full variable domain, with the rest looked up from reference TRBV7-2 and TRBJ2-1, is GAGVSQSPSNKVTEKGKDVELRCDPISGHTALYWYRQSLGQGLEFLIYFQGNSAPDKSGLPSDRFSAERTGGSVSTLTIQRTQQEDSAVYLCASSLAEGGGIYNEQFFGPGTRLTVL.

The chain recombines TRBV6-5 with TRBJ2-6, with D maybe TRBD2 (6 bases). Germline V gene lookup returns CDR1 MNHEY and CDR2 SVGAGI. The CDR3 contains 15 residues. Between the trimmed V and J ends, which lost 10 bases and 2 bases, there was a span of 15 bases. CDR3 protein: CATIPGVAGANVLTF. The CDR3 nucleotides are TGTGCCACCATCCCGGGGGTAGCTGGGGCCAACGTCCTGACTTTC.

The chain joins TRBV10-1 to TRBJ2-5; TRBD2 aligns across 7 bases. V dropped 6 bases and J dropped 4; count of bases not matched to a gene: 11. Germline V gene sequence: CDR1 WNHNN, CDR2 SYGVQD (reference sequence). This CDR3 spans 15 amino acids. The CDR3 here is CASSRGTPGGETQYF. CDR3 coding DNA: TGCGCCAGCAGCCGTGGGACGCCGGGAGGAGAGACCCAGTACTTC.

The chain links TRBV21-1 to TRBJ2-5; TRBD2 is the table's D call and was not checked against the DNA. TRBV21-1 is classified as a pseudogene. CDR3 size: 14 residues. This CDR3 is CASSKVRGTETQYF. CDR3 nucleotides: TGTGCCAGCAGCAAAGTCCGGGGGACGGAGACCCAGTACTTC.

The gene calls are TRBV2 and TRBJ1-5, with TRBD1 identical over 11 bases. CDR1 and CDR2 (germline): SNHLY, FYNNEI. Trimming removed 6 bases from V and 3 bases from J; junction bases left unmatched: 7. The CDR3 totals 16 residues. CDR3 protein: CASRAGQGALNQPQHF. The CDR3 DNA reads as TGTGCCAGCAGGGCCGGACAGGGGGCCCTCAATCAGCCCCAGCATTTT. The full variable domain, its missing parts supplied by reference TRBV2 and TRBJ1-5, is EPEVTQTPSHQVTQMGQEVILRCVPISNHLYFYWYRQILGQKVEFLVSFYNNEISEKSEIFDDQFSVERPDGSNFTLKIRSTKLEDSAMYFCASRAGQGALNQPQHFGDGTRLSIL.

The chain joins TRBV20-1 to TRBJ2-7, with TRBD2 as a possible D gene (6 bases). The CDR3 loop spans 14 amino acids. CDR1 and CDR2 from the germline V gene are DFQATT and SNEGSKA (reference sequence). V was pared by 3 bases and J by 4 bases, with 16 bases between. Written as DNA, the CDR3 is TGCAGTGCTAGTCCCCCACCGGGACTTTACGAGCAGTACTTC. Encoded protein: CSASPPPGLYEQYF.

This chain joins TRBV5-1 and TRBJ2-5, with TRBD1 matching over 10 bases. The CDR3 is 15 amino acids. With 4 bases clipped from V and 4 bases from J, the junction kept 7 bases outside the gene matches. Germline loops: CDR1 SGHRS, CDR2 YFSETQ. The CDR3 loop is CASSTGQGNIETQYF. The CDR3 bases are TGCGCCAGCAGCACGGGACAGGGGAACATAGAGACCCAGTACTTC. The full variable domain, its missing parts supplied by reference TRBV5-1 and TRBJ2-5, is KAGVTQTPRYLIKTRGQQVTLSCSPISGHRSVSWYQQTPGQGLQFLFEYFSETQRNKGNFPGRFSGRQFSNSRSEMNVSTLELGDSALYLCASSTGQGNIETQYFGPGTRLLVL.

The chain combines TRBV5-1 with TRBJ1-2; no definite D call. CDR3 length: 16 residues. Germline V gene lookup returns CDR1 SGHRS and CDR2 YFSETQ. V shed 3 bases and J shed 1 base, with 16 bases lying between them. The CDR3 nucleotides are TGCGCCAGCAGCTCCCTGGGAGGGTCATATAACTATGGCTACACCTTC. This encodes CASSSLGGSYNYGYTF.

The chain has TRBV19 and TRBJ2-3; maybe TRBD2 (6 bases). Trimming took 5 bases from V and 0 from J, leaving 15 bases between them. The germline gives CDR1 LNHDA, CDR2 SQIVND (reference sequence). The CDR3 totals 16 residues. The CDR3 loop is CASSLISGLSTDTQYF. CDR3 coding DNA: TGTGCCAGTAGTCTTATTAGCGGACTAAGCACAGATACGCAGTATTTT.

This chain links TRBV6-6 with TRBJ1-1; D is perhaps TRBD1 (6 bases). V lost 10 bases and J 11 bases, leaving 20 bases between the germline ends. This CDR3 region has 12 residues. CDR1 MNHNY and CDR2 SVGAGI come from the germline V gene (reference sequence). CDR3 protein: CATLSNTGWAFF. CDR3 nucleotides: TGTGCCACCCTTTCAAATACAGGGTGGGCTTTCTTT.